This passage covers 5 T cell receptor beta chains from one sample sequenced in a study of blood T cell repertoires in COVID-19. Assay used: immunoSEQ multiplex PCR; TCRdb lists only in-frame clones, some missing. The sample contains around 130,000 clones, approximately 84% of which appear only once. The sample comprised peripheral blood. The receptors derive from a woman between 50 and 59 years old who had recovered from COVID-19.

This rearrangement joins TRBV5-6 to TRBJ2-7; D may be TRBD1 (6 bases). The CDR3 covers 14 residues. From germline, CDR1 is SGHDT and CDR2 YYEEEE. Trimming stripped 3 bases from V and 5 bases from J, with 15 bases between. The CDR3: CASSSTGIWDEQYF. CDR3 sequence (DNA): TGTGCCAGCAGCTCAACAGGGATTTGGGACGAGCAGTACTTC. The complete variable domain, with remaining parts taken from reference TRBV5-6 and TRBJ2-7, reads DAGVTQSPTHLIKTRGQQVTLRCSPKSGHDTVSWYQQALGQGPQFIFQYYEEEERQRGNFPDRFSGHQFPNYSSELNVNALLLGDSALYLCASSSTGIWDEQYFGPGTRLTVT.

The J gene is TRBJ2-1, the V gene TRBV19, with D perhaps TRBD1 (6 bases). The CDR3 consists of 14 residues. Germline CDR1 and CDR2: LNHDA and SQIVND (reference sequence). V dropped 4 bases and J dropped 6 bases, with 13 bases sitting between them. The CDR3 reads CASSTFRGGNEQFF. The CDR3 bases are TGTGCCAGTAGTACATTCAGAGGGGGCAATGAGCAGTTCTTC.

This chain uses TRBV7-2 with TRBJ1-2; D is possibly TRBD1 (5 bases). Germline V CDR1 and CDR2: SGHTA, FQGNSA. This CDR3 contains 15 residues. V was trimmed by 2 bases and J by 2 bases, leaving 12 bases between them. The CDR3 protein is CASSLSLQVNYGYTF. The CDR3 DNA sequence: TGTGCCAGCAGCTTAAGCCTACAGGTGAACTATGGCTACACCTTC.

The sample holds a few counts of this clone. The chain carries TRBV5-1 and TRBJ2-2; 7 bases match TRBD1. The J segment lost 5 bases and the V segment lost 1 base, leaving 5 bases of the junction unmatched. Germline-derived CDR1 and CDR2 are SGHRS and YFSETQ. The length of the CDR3 is 15 residues. The CDR3 coding sequence is TGCGCCAGCAGCTTGCTCACAGGGGAGACCGGGGAGCTGTTTTTT. This encodes CASSLLTGETGELFF.

The chain is built from TRBV30 and TRBJ2-4; D might be TRBD1 (6 bases). This CDR3 is built from 12 residues. The V end was cut by 2 bases, the J end by 9 bases, with 11 bases between. CDR1 and CDR2 (germline): GTSNPN, SVGIG (reference sequence). For the CDR3, the DNA is TGTGCCTGGAGTCGAAGCAGGGGCATTCAGTACTTC. Translation gives CAWSRSRGIQYF.